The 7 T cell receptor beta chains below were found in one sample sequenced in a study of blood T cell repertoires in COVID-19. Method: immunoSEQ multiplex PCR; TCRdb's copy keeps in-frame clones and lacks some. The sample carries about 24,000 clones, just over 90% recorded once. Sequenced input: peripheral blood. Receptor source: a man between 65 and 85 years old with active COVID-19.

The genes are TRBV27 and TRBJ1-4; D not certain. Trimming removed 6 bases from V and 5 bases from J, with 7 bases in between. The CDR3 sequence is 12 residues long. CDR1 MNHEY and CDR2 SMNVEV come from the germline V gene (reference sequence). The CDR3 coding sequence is TGTGCCAGCAGAGCCCCCAATGAAAAACTGTTTTTT. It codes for CASRAPNEKLFF.

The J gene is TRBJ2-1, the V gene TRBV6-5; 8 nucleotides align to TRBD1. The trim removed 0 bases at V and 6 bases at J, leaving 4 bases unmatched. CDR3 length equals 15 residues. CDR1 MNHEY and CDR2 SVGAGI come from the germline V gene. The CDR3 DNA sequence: TGTGCCAGCAGTTACTCTGGACAGGGATCCAATGAGCAGTTCTTC. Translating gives CASSYSGQGSNEQFF.

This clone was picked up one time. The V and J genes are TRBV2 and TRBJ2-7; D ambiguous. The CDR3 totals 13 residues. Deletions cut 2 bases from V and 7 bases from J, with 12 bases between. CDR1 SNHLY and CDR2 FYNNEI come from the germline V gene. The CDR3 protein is CASSEIQRLEQYF. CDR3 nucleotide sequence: TGTGCCAGCAGTGAAATCCAGAGGCTTGAGCAGTACTTC.

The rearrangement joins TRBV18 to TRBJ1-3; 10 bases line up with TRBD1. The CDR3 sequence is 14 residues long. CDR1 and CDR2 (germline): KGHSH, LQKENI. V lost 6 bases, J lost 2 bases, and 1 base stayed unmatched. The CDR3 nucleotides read TGTGCCAGCTCCGGACAGGGGGCTGGAAACACCATATATTTT. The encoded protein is CASSGQGAGNTIYF.

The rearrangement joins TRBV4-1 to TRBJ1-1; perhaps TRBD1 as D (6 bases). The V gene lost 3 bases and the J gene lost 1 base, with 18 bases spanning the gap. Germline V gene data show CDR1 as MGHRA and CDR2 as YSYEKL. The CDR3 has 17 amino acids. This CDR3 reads CASSQAYNTGRNTEAFF. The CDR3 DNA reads TGCGCCAGCAGCCAGGCATACAACACAGGGAGGAACACTGAAGCTTTCTTT.

CDR3 residues: CASSVGTGAATYGYTF. The CDR3 DNA follows: TGTGCCAGCAGCGTAGGTACAGGGGCAGCAACTTATGGCTACACCTTC. V usage is TRBV9 and J usage is TRBJ1-2; 7 bases are a match to TRBD1. The trim removed 0 bases at V and 5 bases at J, leaving 10 bases unmatched. CDR1 and CDR2 from the germline V gene are SGDLS and YYNGEE. The length of the CDR3 is 16 residues.

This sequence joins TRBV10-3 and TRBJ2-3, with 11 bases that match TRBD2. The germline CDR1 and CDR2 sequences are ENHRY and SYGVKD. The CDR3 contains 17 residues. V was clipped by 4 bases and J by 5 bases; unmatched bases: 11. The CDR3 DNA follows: TGTGCCATCAGTGGATTGTTGCTAGCGGGAGGTCTAGATACGCAGTATTTT. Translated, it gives CAISGLLLAGGLDTQYF.